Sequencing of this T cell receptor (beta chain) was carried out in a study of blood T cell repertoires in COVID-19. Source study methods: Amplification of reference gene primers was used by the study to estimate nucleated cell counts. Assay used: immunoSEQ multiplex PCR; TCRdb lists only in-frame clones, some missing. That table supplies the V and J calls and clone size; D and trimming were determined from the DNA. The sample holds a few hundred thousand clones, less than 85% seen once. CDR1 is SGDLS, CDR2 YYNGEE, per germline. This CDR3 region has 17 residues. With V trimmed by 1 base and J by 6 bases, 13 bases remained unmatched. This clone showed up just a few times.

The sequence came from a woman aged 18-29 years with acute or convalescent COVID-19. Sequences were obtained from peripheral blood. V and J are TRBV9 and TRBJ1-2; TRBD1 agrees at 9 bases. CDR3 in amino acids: CASSVSDRGIISDGYTF. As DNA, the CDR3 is TGTGCCAGCAGCGTATCGGACAGGGGTATTATATCTGATGGCTACACCTTC.